This is a list of T cell receptor beta chains from one sample in a study of blood T cell repertoires in COVID-19. The repertoire was sequenced with immunoSEQ multiplex PCR; TCRdb's copy has only in-frame clones and lacks some. The sample has around 450,000 clones, roughly 91% seen once. Sequencing was done on a sample of PBMCs or T cells enriched from blood (not recorded which). The receptors derive from a man between 18 and 35 years old who had recovered from COVID-19. Each CDR3 is given with its conserved first and last residue. The order of the fields is clone size, V gene, J gene, D gene, CDR3 protein, CDR3 DNA. The D gene is left open where the match is weak. Clone size, where shown, is once, few, many, or a class for clones that have expanded.

>.|TRBV13|TRBJ2-3|.
CASSYISTDTQYF
TGTGCCAGCAGCTACATAAGTACAGATACGCAGTATTTT
>.|TRBV5-1|TRBJ2-7|TRBD2
CASSPSPSGILYEQYF
TGCGCCAGCAGCCCATCCCCTAGCGGGATACTCTACGAGCAGTACTTC
>.|TRBV6-5|TRBJ1-2|.
CASSPDSNYGYTF
TGTGCCAGCAGCCCGGACAGTAACTATGGCTACACCTTC
>.|TRBV20-1|TRBJ2-7|.
CSVPSSYEQYF
TGCAGTGTCCCCAGCTCCTACGAGCAGTACTTC
>.|TRBV28|TRBJ2-5|TRBD2
CASRLTSEQETQYF
TGTGCCAGCAGACTAACTAGCGAACAAGAGACCCAGTACTTC
>few|TRBV5-1|TRBJ1-1|TRBD1
CASSPQGVGTEAFF
TGCGCCAGCAGCCCCCAGGGGGTGGGCACTGAAGCTTTCTTT
>.|TRBV5-1|TRBJ2-1|TRBD2
CASSFAGGGYNEQFF
TGCGCCAGCAGCTTCGCGGGGGGAGGTTACAATGAGCAGTTCTTC
>.|TRBV13|TRBJ2-3|TRBD1
CASSLLSRQGADTQYF
TGTGCCAGCAGCTTATTGTCTAGACAGGGGGCAGATACGCAGTATTTT
>.|TRBV27|TRBJ2-1|.
CASSIIGDVEQFF
TGTGCCAGCAGTATAATAGGGGATGTGGAGCAGTTCTTC
>.|TRBV7-2|TRBJ1-3|.
CASSRANRNSGNTIYF
TGTGCCAGCAGCCGTGCTAACAGGAACTCTGGAAACACCATATATTTT
>.|TRBV9|TRBJ1-3|.
CASSQNSGNTIYF
TGTGCCAGCAGCCAGAACTCTGGAAACACCATATATTTT
>.|TRBV18|TRBJ2-1|TRBD2
CAGRAGPYNEQFF
TGTGCCGGCCGAGCGGGACCCTACAATGAGCAGTTCTTC
>few|TRBV6-5|TRBJ1-1|.
CATRSGRAFF
TGTGCCACCCGGTCGGGTCGGGCTTTCTTT
>.|TRBV28|TRBJ2-7|TRBD2
CASSFLGLAEGYEQYF
TGTGCCAGCAGTTTCTTGGGACTAGCGGAAGGCTACGAGCAGTACTTC
>.|TRBV18|TRBJ1-2|TRBD1
CASSPGQDYGYTF
TGTGCCAGCTCACCTGGACAGGACTATGGCTACACCTTC
>few|TRBV10-3|TRBJ1-5|.
CAISPGENSNQPQHF
TGTGCCATCAGCCCTGGGGAGAATAGCAATCAGCCCCAGCATTTT
>once|TRBV5-6|TRBJ2-3|TRBD2
CASSLGWRGETDTQYF
TGTGCCAGCAGCTTAGGTTGGCGGGGGGAAACAGATACGCAGTATTTT
>once|TRBV2|TRBJ2-3|TRBD1
CASSGQGAKQQYF
TGTGCCAGCAGTGGACAGGGGGCGAAACAACAGTATTTT
>.|TRBV3-1/TRBV3-2|TRBJ2-3|.
CASSPAGLPDTDTQYF
TGTGCCAGCAGCCCGGCCGGACTACCCGACACAGATACGCAGTATTTT
>.|TRBV15|TRBJ1-3|TRBD1
CATRHPAGGGRNTIYF
TGTGCCACCAGGCACCCGGCAGGGGGCGGGAGAAACACCATATATTTT
>few|TRBV3-1/TRBV3-2|TRBJ1-1|.
CASSQGSTANTEAFF
TGTGCCAGCAGCCAAGGCTCGACAGCGAACACTGAAGCTTTCTTT
>.|TRBV7-9|TRBJ2-7|TRBD1
CASSLAQGQGRTYEQYF
TGTGCCAGCAGCTTAGCCCAGGGACAGGGTAGGACCTACGAGCAGTACTTC
>.|TRBV19|TRBJ1-1|TRBD1
CASSYRGGTEAFF
TGTGCCAGTAGTTACAGGGGGGGAACTGAAGCTTTCTTT
>.|TRBV3-1/TRBV3-2|TRBJ1-1|.
CASSQEPGLNTEAFF
TGTGCCAGCAGCCAAGAGCCAGGGCTGAACACTGAAGCTTTCTTT
>.|TRBV27|TRBJ2-2|TRBD2
CASSLSGRATGELFF
TGTGCCAGCAGTTTAAGCGGGAGGGCAACCGGGGAGCTGTTTTTT
>many|TRBV19|TRBJ1-1|.
CASSPPTRNTEAFF
TGTGCCAGTAGTCCCCCCACAAGGAACACTGAAGCTTTCTTT
>.|TRBV9|TRBJ2-7|.
CASSVGTGDGYEQYF
TGTGCCAGCAGCGTAGGCACGGGGGACGGCTACGAGCAGTACTTC
>.|TRBV28|TRBJ1-5|TRBD1
CASIPGGRNQPQHF
TGTGCCAGCATCCCAGGGGGACGCAATCAGCCCCAGCATTTT
>.|TRBV6-5|TRBJ2-2|.
CASSFYDTGELFF
TGTGCCAGCAGCTTTTATGACACCGGGGAGCTGTTTTTT
>.|TRBV7-9|TRBJ1-1|.
CASSLLGEGNTEAFF
TGTGCCAGCAGCTTACTCGGTGAGGGGAACACTGAAGCTTTCTTT
>.|TRBV25-1|TRBJ1-6|TRBD1
CASREQDRGNSPLHF
TGTGCCAGCAGGGAACAGGACAGGGGTAATTCACCCCTCCACTTT
>.|TRBV7-9|TRBJ1-2|.
CASSRRGGNYGYTF
TGTGCCAGCAGCCGAAGGGGGGGAAACTATGGCTACACCTTC
>.|TRBV5-1|TRBJ1-1|.
CASSPRVANTEAFF
TGCGCCAGCAGCCCCCGAGTAGCAAACACTGAAGCTTTCTTT
>once|TRBV10-1|TRBJ1-5|.
CASSQEGGASNQPQHF
TGCGCCAGCAGCCAGGAGGGGGGGGCTAGCAATCAGCCCCAGCATTTT
>.|TRBV10-1|TRBJ2-7|.
CAPPVRYEQYF
TGCGCCCCCCCGGTGCGGTACGAGCAGTACTTC
>.|TRBV19|TRBJ1-2|.
CASSIYRPNLANYGYTF
TGTGCCAGTAGTATTTACCGCCCGAATTTAGCTAACTATGGCTACACCTTC
>.|TRBV14|TRBJ1-2|.
CASSPGANYGYTF
TGTGCCAGCAGCCCGGGGGCTAACTATGGCTACACCTTC
>.|TRBV19|TRBJ1-5|TRBD1
CASLRRQGFSQPQHF
TGTGCCAGTTTAAGAAGACAGGGGTTTAGTCAGCCCCAGCATTTT
>.|TRBV3-1/TRBV3-2|TRBJ2-1|TRBD2
CASSQIAGGNNEQFF
TGTGCCAGCAGCCAAATTGCGGGGGGGAACAATGAGCAGTTCTTC
>.|TRBV5-1|TRBJ2-3|.
CASSREPGSNTDTQYF
TGCGCCAGCAGCCGAGAGCCAGGTTCTAACACAGATACGCAGTATTTT
>.|TRBV28|TRBJ1-5|.
CASIEAPTAINQPQHF
TGTGCCAGCATCGAGGCCCCGACAGCAATTAATCAGCCCCAGCATTTT
>once|TRBV19|TRBJ1-1|.
CASSYNSWTAGTSRNTEAFF
TGTGCCAGTAGTTACAACAGCTGGACAGCGGGGACTTCTAGGAACACTGAAGCTTTCTTT